The 31 T cell receptor beta chains below come from one sample, sequenced in a study of a mutant IDH1 vaccine in newly diagnosed glioma. As for time point: week 5, during vaccination. Alongside topical imiquimod, each dose of vaccine comprised 300 ug of mutant IDH1 20-mer peptide. Method: immunoSEQ multiplex PCR; TCRdb's copy keeps in-frame clones and lacks some. This sample carries approximately 38,000 clones, 70% to 90% of them seen once, and the ten largest clones take around 1.7%. Their antigens remain unidentified. The source was PBMCs, collected from a glioma patient whose treatment included an IDH1 peptide vaccine. These receptors were taken from a middle-aged man with glioma.

Only one count was recorded for this clone. V and J are TRBV27 and TRBJ2-3; D may be TRBD1 or TRBD2 (6 bases each). V was trimmed by 7 bases and J by 8 bases, leaving 19 bases between them. The CDR3 spans 14 residues. Germline V gene data show CDR1 as MNHEY and CDR2 as SMNVEV (reference sequence). The CDR3 sequence is CASTRTAAGGTQYF. CDR3 coding DNA: TGTGCCAGCACCAGGACAGCCGCCGGGGGTACGCAGTATTTT.

V and J are TRBV7-8 and TRBJ2-3; no clear D. Germline values: CDR1 SGHVS, CDR2 FQNEAQ. The V gene lost 2 bases and the J gene lost 5 bases, with 5 bases spanning the gap. The CDR3 length is 12 residues. CDR3 nucleotide sequence: TGTGCCAGCAGCTTATATTTAGATACGCAGTATTTT. It translates to CASSLYLDTQYF.

This chain joins TRBV28 and TRBJ1-5; unclear D gene. Between the trimmed V and J ends, which lost 7 bases and 5 bases, there was a span of 12 bases. The CDR3 is 13 amino acids. The germline V gene encodes CDR1 MDHEN and CDR2 SYDVKM. The CDR3 protein is CASTTDGYQPQHF. CDR3 bases: TGTGCCAGCACAACGGATGGTTATCAGCCCCAGCATTTT.

The genes are TRBV7-2 and TRBJ2-3; 15 bases align to TRBD2. Germline V gene data show CDR1 as SGHTA and CDR2 as FQGNSA. CDR3 size: 15 residues. J was trimmed by 7 bases and V by 3 bases; bases with no gene match: 2. The chain's CDR3 is CASSLGLAGGYTQYF. Here the CDR3 DNA reads TGTGCCAGCAGCTTGGGACTAGCGGGAGGATATACGCAGTATTTT. The full variable domain, in which reference TRBV7-2 and TRBJ2-3 provide the parts outside the CDR3, is GAGVSQSPSNKVTEKGKDVELRCDPISGHTALYWYRQSLGQGLEFLIYFQGNSAPDKSGLPSDRFSAERTGGSVSTLTIQRTQQEDSAVYLCASSLGLAGGYTQYFGPGTRLTVL.

The V and J genes are TRBV27 and TRBJ2-1, with TRBD2 matching 8 bases. V lost 5 bases and J lost 4; bases outside the gene matches: 4. This CDR3 is built from 14 residues. CDR1 is MNHEY and CDR2 is SMNVEV in the germline V gene (reference sequence). CDR3 sequence: CASSPTGGYNEQFF. The CDR3 nucleotides read TGTGCCAGCAGTCCCACGGGGGGGTACAATGAGCAGTTCTTC.

The chain is built from TRBV19 and TRBJ1-5, with D perhaps matching TRBD1 (5 bases). This CDR3 is 13 amino acids long. Germline V gives CDR1 LNHDA, CDR2 SQIVND (reference sequence). Trimming pared 6 bases from V and 5 bases from J, leaving 11 bases between. The DNA of the CDR3 is TGTGCCAGTAGGTCCGACAGAGATCAGCCCCAGCATTTT. Protein product: CASRSDRDQPQHF.

V gene TRBV4-1 combines with J gene TRBJ2-2, with D maybe TRBD2 (5 bases). The V end was cut by 4 bases, the J end by 0 bases, with 12 bases between. Germline V gene sequence: CDR1 MGHRA, CDR2 YSYEKL. This CDR3 contains 16 residues. The CDR3 here is CASSPGGPTNTGELFF. CDR3 coding DNA: TGCGCCAGCAGCCCTGGAGGTCCGACGAACACCGGGGAGCTGTTTTTT.

Only one count was recorded for this clone. The J gene is TRBJ2-1, the V gene TRBV12-5; D may be TRBD1 (6 bases). The CDR3 has 14 residues. Germline loops: CDR1 LGHNT, CDR2 FRNRAP. V was cut by 5 bases and J by 5 bases, with 13 bases left in between. The CDR3 nucleotides read TGTGCTAGTGGTCTCGGACAGACTGACAATGAGCAGTTCTTC. This encodes CASGLGQTDNEQFF. The whole variable domain, remainder taken from reference TRBV12-5 and TRBJ2-1, is DARVTQTPRHKVTEMGQEVTMRCQPILGHNTVFWYRQTMMQGLELLAYFRNRAPLDDSGMPKDRFSAEMPDATLATLKIQPSEPRDSAVYFCASGLGQTDNEQFFGPGTRLTVL.

By share, this clone ranks as medium-sized. The rearrangement uses TRBV5-4 and TRBJ1-2; unclear D gene. V shed 2 bases and J shed 2 bases, with 1 base lying between them. The CDR3 extends over 11 amino acids. Germline CDR1 reads SGHNT; CDR2 reads YYREEE (reference sequence). CDR3 in DNA: TGTGCCAGCAGCTTAAACTATGGCTACACCTTC. The encoded protein is CASSLNYGYTF.

The chain's CDR3 is CASSQTGNPNTEAFF. Here the CDR3 DNA reads TGCGCCAGCAGTCAGACAGGGAACCCGAACACTGAAGCTTTCTTT. The chain is built from TRBV23-1 and TRBJ1-1; 7 positions agree with TRBD1. TRBV23-1 is sorted into the ORF group, with uncertain function. The CDR3 is 15 residues long. The V gene end was trimmed by 3 bases and the J gene end by 1 base; junction bases not matched to a gene: 5.

This chain uses TRBV19 with TRBJ1-5, with D tentatively TRBD1 (5 bases). Germline lookup yields CDR1 LNHDA and CDR2 SQIVND (reference sequence). Trimming took 5 bases from V and 9 from J, leaving 20 bases between them. This CDR3 has 15 residues. The CDR3 DNA reads TGTGCCAGTAGTCTCGGGACGGCGGCAAACAGGCCCCAGCATTTT. Amino acids: CASSLGTAANRPQHF.

This clone was recorded a few times. The chain joins TRBV9 to TRBJ1-5, with no clear D. CDR3 size: 10 residues. Trimming took 5 bases from V and 5 from J, leaving 2 bases between them. Germline V lookup: CDR1 SGDLS, CDR2 YYNGEE. CDR3 protein: CASRYQPQHF. CDR3 DNA: TGTGCCAGCAGGTATCAGCCCCAGCATTTT.

The V call is TRBV7-2, the J call TRBJ2-7; D gene ambiguous. Trimming removed 7 bases at V and 1 base at J, with 14 bases between. The CDR3 extends over 14 amino acids. The germline V gene has CDR1 SGHTA and CDR2 FQGNSA. CDR3 region: CASTESRASYEQYF. The CDR3 DNA is TGTGCCAGCACGGAGTCTAGAGCATCCTACGAGCAGTACTTC.

This chain connects TRBV19 to TRBJ2-2, with D possibly TRBD1 on 5 matching bases. This CDR3 is built from 14 residues. Germline V gene lookup returns CDR1 LNHDA and CDR2 SQIVND (reference sequence). The V and J ends lost 3 bases and 5 bases respectively, with 10 bases between them. The CDR3, as DNA: TGTGCCAGTAGTATGCGGACATTTACCGGGGAGCTGTTTTTT. Encoded protein: CASSMRTFTGELFF.

V and J are TRBV10-3 and TRBJ2-3; 8 positions agree with TRBD2. Trimming at V came to 7 bases and at J to 2 bases, leaving 5 bases not matched to a gene. The CDR3 sequence is 14 residues long. From germline, CDR1 is ENHRY and CDR2 SYGVKD. CDR3 bases: TGTGCCATCAATCAAGCGGGGGCCACAGATACGCAGTATTTT. It translates to CAINQAGATDTQYF.

This clone was seen a few times. The chain carries TRBV11-2 and TRBJ1-5; D gene ambiguous. Germline V lookup: CDR1 SGHAT, CDR2 FQNNGV. Trimming shortened V by 5 bases and J by 5 bases, and 10 bases separated the two germline ends. This CDR3 spans 13 amino acids. This chain's CDR3 is CASSLWQHQPQHF. The CDR3 nucleotides are TGTGCCAGCAGCCTCTGGCAGCATCAGCCCCAGCATTTT.

The chain recombines TRBV25-1 with TRBJ2-3; D might be TRBD1 or TRBD2, each matching 7 bases. This CDR3 is 16 amino acids long. The V and J ends lost 3 bases and 0 bases respectively, with 13 bases between them. Germline V gene lookup returns CDR1 MGHDK and CDR2 SYGVNS. The CDR3 region has the DNA TGTGCCAGCAGTGAGCAGGGGGGGCTTAGCACAGATACGCAGTATTTT. Its translation: CASSEQGGLSTDTQYF.

V gene TRBV29-1 combines with J gene TRBJ2-1; 7 nucleotides agree with TRBD2. V trimming: 4 bases; J trimming: 10 bases; junction bases outside the gene matches: 10. Germline values: CDR1 SQVTM, CDR2 ANQGSEA. The CDR3 is made up of 13 amino acids. The CDR3 region is CSVGPSRGGEQFF. CDR3 bases: TGCAGCGTTGGGCCATCCCGGGGAGGGGAGCAGTTCTTC.

This chain links TRBV15 with TRBJ2-3; possible D gene TRBD1, 5 bases. The CDR3 extends over 12 amino acids. Looked up from germline, CDR1 is LNHNV and CDR2 is YYDKDF (reference sequence). V was cut by 4 bases and J by 7 bases, with 9 bases left in between. Here the CDR3 reads CATSTSGYTQYF. The CDR3 nucleotides read TGTGCCACCAGCACGTCAGGGTATACGCAGTATTTT.

The chain has TRBV5-1 and TRBJ2-3; a possible D gene is TRBD1 (6 bases). Germline assignment: CDR1 SGHRS and CDR2 YFSETQ. Trimming pared 4 bases from V and 4 bases from J, leaving 22 bases between. This CDR3 has 17 amino acids. Written as DNA, the CDR3 is TGCGCCAGCAGCCCGGATGGGGGCGGAAGGTCCCCAGATACGCAGTATTTT. Encoded protein: CASSPDGGGRSPDTQYF.

This clone was observed a few times. This rearrangement joins TRBV7-9 to TRBJ2-3, with D unclear. The V gene's germline CDR1 is SEHNR and CDR2 FQNEAQ (reference sequence). This CDR3 has 13 residues. Trimming removed 1 base at V and 3 bases at J, with 5 bases between. The CDR3 DNA sequence: TGTGCCAGCAGCTTAGTGAGGACAGATACGCAGTATTTT. Protein: CASSLVRTDTQYF.

The rearrangement links TRBV5-1 to TRBJ2-3; no clear D gene. The V gene's germline CDR1 is SGHRS and CDR2 YFSETQ. Trimming removed 0 bases at V and 6 bases at J, with 8 bases between. The CDR3 runs to 13 residues. The CDR3 loop is CASSLGFSDTQYF. The DNA for the CDR3 is TGCGCCAGCAGCTTGGGGTTCTCCGATACGCAGTATTTT.

The chain employs TRBV5-7 and TRBJ2-7; TRBD1 is a possible D gene (7 bases). TRBV5-7 is an open reading frame whose function is uncertain. The CDR3 runs to 14 residues. Trimming stripped 6 bases from V and 2 bases from J, with 15 bases between. The CDR3 region has the DNA TGTGCCAGCAACTCACAGGGGAGGACCTACGAGCAGTACTTC. Its translation is CASNSQGRTYEQYF.

CDR3 in amino acids: CASSGRDSSYEQYF. CDR3 in DNA: TGTGCCAGCAGCGGCCGGGACAGCTCCTACGAGCAGTACTTC. The gene calls are TRBV9 and TRBJ2-7, with 7 bases identical to TRBD1. V was clipped by 3 bases and J by 0 bases; unmatched bases: 3. The CDR3 has 14 residues. CDR1 and CDR2 from the germline V gene are SGDLS and YYNGEE. Full variable domain (rest looked up from reference TRBV9 and TRBJ2-7): DSGVTQTPKHLITATGQRVTLRCSPRSGDLSVYWYQQSLDQGLQFLIQYYNGEERAKGNILERFSAQQFPDLHSELNLSSLELGDSALYFCASSGRDSSYEQYFGPGTRLTVT.

The V and J genes are TRBV5-1 and TRBJ1-1; D is ambiguous. Per the germline V gene, CDR1 is SGHRS and CDR2 is YFSETQ. The CDR3 runs 15 residues. Trimming shortened V by 0 bases and J by 4 bases, and 13 bases separated the two germline ends. CDR3 sequence: CASSLAAPSSTEAFF. DNA for the CDR3: TGCGCCAGCAGCTTGGCCGCACCGTCGAGCACTGAAGCTTTCTTT.

The chain couples TRBV5-6 to TRBJ2-7, with D perhaps TRBD1 (6 bases). The CDR3 contains 15 residues. V shed 5 bases and J shed 0 bases, with 15 bases lying between them. Germline V lookup: CDR1 SGHDT, CDR2 YYEEEE. The CDR3 spells CASRTTTGNSYEQYF. The CDR3 DNA sequence: TGTGCCAGCAGAACTACCACAGGGAACTCCTACGAGCAGTACTTC.

This clone has a single count. This chain uses TRBV19 with TRBJ1-1; D possibly corresponds to TRBD1 (6 bases). The CDR3 has 15 amino acids. The germline CDR1 and CDR2 sequences are LNHDA and SQIVND (reference sequence). V was clipped by 5 bases and J by 6 bases, with 19 bases between them. This CDR3 is CASSSITGSWAEAFF. CDR3 nucleotides: TGTGCCAGTAGTTCCATAACAGGGAGTTGGGCTGAAGCTTTCTTT.

V gene TRBV2 combines with J gene TRBJ2-3, with D tentatively TRBD2 (6 bases). CDR1 and CDR2 (germline): SNHLY, FYNNEI. The CDR3 contains 14 residues. The V gene lost 6 bases and the J gene lost 4 bases, with 14 bases spanning the gap. Here the CDR3 reads CASRVGSGADTQYF. DNA of the CDR3: TGTGCCAGCAGGGTCGGGAGTGGCGCAGATACGCAGTATTTT.

The V and J genes are TRBV7-9 and TRBJ1-1, with 7 bases matching TRBD1. Germline CDR1 SEHNR, CDR2 FQNEAQ (reference sequence). The CDR3 runs 12 residues. The V gene end was trimmed by 5 bases and the J gene end by 11 bases; junction bases not matched to a gene: 8. CDR3 loop: CASSQTEDRAFF. In DNA, the CDR3 is TGTGCCAGCAGCCAAACAGAGGACAGGGCTTTCTTT.

V gene TRBV5-1 combines with J gene TRBJ2-7, with D tentatively TRBD2 (5 bases). The length of the CDR3 is 16 residues. V was pared by 4 bases and J by 0 bases, with 17 bases between. CDR1 and CDR2 (germline): SGHRS, YFSETQ. The CDR3 region has the DNA TGCGCCAGCAGCGCTCTGTCTACCCGGGGCTCCTACGAGCAGTACTTC. This codes for CASSALSTRGSYEQYF.

V gene TRBV7-2 combines with J gene TRBJ1-5, with D perhaps TRBD1 (5 bases). CDR1 is SGHTA, CDR2 FQGNSA, per germline. The CDR3 extends over 15 amino acids. Trimming shortened V by 5 bases and J by 6 bases, and 17 bases separated the two germline ends. The CDR3 spells CASSLTYQGTQPQHF. The CDR3 region has the DNA TGTGCCAGCAGCCTTACCTACCAGGGAACTCAGCCCCAGCATTTT.